A selection of T cell receptor beta chains follows, all from one sample in a study of CD8 T cells in ankylosing spondylitis. One entry per CDR3 protein, called by TCRdb with MiXCR from the 5' RACE reads. This table holds under 250,000 distinct CDR3 sequences, 7.3% found once. Material: blood, either unsorted or a sorted T cell fraction (not recorded which). These receptors all come from a male donor with ankylosing spondylitis. Both conserved end residues are part of each CDR3. D genes are given only for firm matches. Some rows have no size entry. The others give once, few or many, or a class for an expanded clone.

clone_size	v_call	d_call	j_call	cdr3_nt	cdr3_aa
many	TRBV4-1	TRBD1	TRBJ2-1	TGCGCCAGCAGCCGAGGACCGACCGGGACAGGGGCCTACAATGAGCAGTTCTTC	CASSRGPTGTGAYNEQFF
few	TRBV7-9	.	TRBJ1-2	TGTGCCAGCAGCGAAGCAGATTTCTATGGCTACACCTTC	CASSEADFYGYTF
many	TRBV9	TRBD2	TRBJ2-1	TGTGCCAGCAGCCCAGACTGGCGGGGGTTCGACAATGAGCAGTTCTTC	CASSPDWRGFDNEQFF
.	TRBV29-1	.	TRBJ2-1	TGCAGCGTTAAAGGGACAAAGCGCTACAATGAGCAGTTCTTC	CSVKGTKRYNEQFF
many	TRBV12-3/TRBV12-4	.	TRBJ2-5	TGTGCCAGCAGTTTAGGGGGGGCGCCAAGGGAGACCCAGTACTTC	CASSLGGAPRETQYF
.	TRBV5-5	.	TRBJ2-1	TGTGCCAGCGGCTTGGGGGTCCTCTGCAATGAGCAGTTCTTC	CASGLGVLCNEQFF
.	TRBV7-2	.	TRBJ1-2	TGTGCCAGCAGCTCCAATAGCAGGGCAGCCTATGGCTACACCTTC	CASSSNSRAAYGYTF
medium-sized	TRBV20-1	TRBD1	TRBJ1-1	TGCAGTGCTAGAGCACCCCAGCAGACAGGGGGCTACCCATCCGAGTTTCAAGCTTTCTTT	CSARAPQQTGGYPSEFQAFF
.	TRBV25-1	.	TRBJ2-3	TGTGCCAGCAGTGAAGGATACCTTGGGCTGGAAGATACGCAGTATTTT	CASSEGYLGLEDTQYF
many	TRBV6-5	TRBD1	TRBJ1-1	TGTGCCAGCAGTTACTCGAGGACAGGGGGAACTGAAGCTTTCTTT	CASSYSRTGGTEAFF
many	TRBV9	TRBD2	TRBJ2-1	TGTGCCAGCAGCGTCGGGGGGGCCCGCTACAATGAGCAGTTCTTC	CASSVGGARYNEQFF
few	TRBV27	.	TRBJ2-2	TGTGCCAGCAGTTGGGGGGCCGGGGAGCTGTTTTTT	CASSWGAGELFF
few	TRBV6-5	TRBD1	TRBJ2-7	TGTGCCAGCAGTTACGGGTCCGGGACAGGGGCCTACGAGCAGTACTTC	CASSYGSGTGAYEQYF
many	TRBV24-1	.	TRBJ2-2	TGTGCCACCAGTGAGAGGACCCACACCGGGGAGCTGTTTTTT	CATSERTHTGELFF
few	TRBV6-5	TRBD1	TRBJ1-1	TGTGCCACCCGACAGGGGCTGAGCACTGAAGCTTTCTTT	CATRQGLSTEAFF
many	TRBV5-1	TRBD1	TRBJ2-7	TGCGCCAGCAGTCGTACAGGGGGCGAGCAGTACTTC	CASSRTGGEQYF
many	TRBV4-1	.	TRBJ2-3	TGCGCCAGCAGCCAAGATCTACGAGACTCGACGCAGTATTTT	CASSQDLRDSTQYF
once	TRBV5-1	TRBD1	TRBJ1-3	TGCGCCAGCAGCCCAAGCCGACAGGGTGGAAACACCATATATTTT	CASSPSRQGGNTIYF
many	TRBV3-1	TRBD1	TRBJ1-1	TGTGCCAGCAGCCAAAGGACAGGACCCTTTCGGGCTTTCTTT	CASSQRTGPFRAFF
many	TRBV7-9	TRBD2	TRBJ2-1	TGTGCCAGCACCCTAGCGGGAGTCTATGAGCAGTTCTTC	CASTLAGVYEQFF
few	TRBV3-1	.	TRBJ1-4	TGTGCCAGCAGCCAAGGGGCAATTTCTTGGACTAATGAAAAACTGTTTTTT	CASSQGAISWTNEKLFF
many	TRBV12-3/TRBV12-4	.	TRBJ2-7	TGTGCCAGCAGTCTATTCCTCTACGAGCAGTACTTC	CASSLFLYEQYF
few	TRBV11-2	.	TRBJ2-2	TGTGCCAGCAGCTTAGGGGTTGCAGCGACGAACACCGGGGAGCTGTTTTTT	CASSLGVAATNTGELFF
many	TRBV27	.	TRBJ2-3	TGTGCCAGCAAACCCGGGACGATCACAGATACGCAGTATTTT	CASKPGTITDTQYF
many	TRBV20-1	TRBD2	TRBJ2-1	TGCAGTGCTACTAGCGGGCGGGCCCCGTCCTACAATGAGCAGTTCTTC	CSATSGRAPSYNEQFF
.	TRBV6-2/TRBV6-3	.	TRBJ1-1	TGTGCCAGCAGCCCCGGGGGACATGGACGCACTGAAGCTTTCTTT	CASSPGGHGRTEAFF
.	TRBV4-1	.	TRBJ2-1	TGCGCCAGCAGCCCCTCGGGGAACAATGGGCAGTTCTTC	CASSPSGNNGQFF
few	TRBV4-2	.	TRBJ2-7	TGTGCCAGCAGCCAACTCGTCGGCGAGCAGTACTTC	CASSQLVGEQYF
many	TRBV28	.	TRBJ2-7	TGTGCCAGCAGTATCGGGACCAGGGGCTACGAGCAGTACTTC	CASSIGTRGYEQYF
.	TRBV27	.	TRBJ2-3	TGTGCCAGCAGCCTGGACCACACTCCCATGGATACGCAGTATTTT	CASSLDHTPMDTQYF
many	TRBV5-1	.	TRBJ1-1	TGCGCCAGCAGGTCGCTGAACACTGAAGCTTTCTTT	CASRSLNTEAFF
many	TRBV6-1	TRBD2	TRBJ2-2	TGTGCCAGCAGAACTAGCGGGCTTCAACACGGGGAGCTGTTTTTT	CASRTSGLQHGELFF
few	TRBV19	.	TRBJ2-1	TGTGCCAGTAGTATGGGGGGGCCCGGCTACAATGAGCAGTTCTTC	CASSMGGPGYNEQFF
many	TRBV10-3	.	TRBJ2-7	TGTGCCATCAGTGAGTCGAGAGGCAGGAGCTCCTACGAGCAGTACTTC	CAISESRGRSSYEQYF
many	TRBV27	.	TRBJ2-1	TGTGCCAGCTACTCGACAGGCTACAATGAGCAGTTCTTC	CASYSTGYNEQFF
.	TRBV6-2/TRBV6-3	TRBD2	TRBJ2-1	TGTGCCAGCAGTTACTCGATGGGACTAGCGACCTATGAGCAGTTCTTC	CASSYSMGLATYEQFF
many	TRBV20-1	TRBD1	TRBJ1-6	TGCAGTGCGAGCGGGGACAGGGTGCACTCACCCCTCCACTTT	CSASGDRVHSPLHF
many	TRBV27	.	TRBJ1-1	TGTGCCAGCAGTTTTTACCAAACGCCGGGACCGATCGGGGAGAACACTGAAGCTTTCTTT	CASSFYQTPGPIGENTEAFF
many	TRBV7-6	.	TRBJ1-1	TGTGCCAGCAGCTTTCAAATGAACACTGAAGCTTTCTTT	CASSFQMNTEAFF
many	TRBV14	.	TRBJ2-4	TGTGCCAGCAGCCTGGCATGGGGACTTAAAAACATTCAGTACTTC	CASSLAWGLKNIQYF
many	TRBV5-5	TRBD1	TRBJ2-7	TGTGCCAGCAGCCCGGCGGGGACAGGGGGTTACGAGCAGTACTTC	CASSPAGTGGYEQYF
many	TRBV12-3/TRBV12-4	.	TRBJ2-7	TGTGCCAGCAGTTGGGGCAGTCCTGACGAGCAGTACTTC	CASSWGSPDEQYF
many	TRBV7-6	.	TRBJ2-3	TGTGCCAGCAGCTTAGAGTGGGACGGATCTAGCACAGATACGCAGTATTTT	CASSLEWDGSSTDTQYF
many	TRBV29-1	.	TRBJ2-5	TGCAGCGTTGAAACTGGGAGACAGCAAGAGACCCAGTACTTC	CSVETGRQQETQYF
many	TRBV11-2	TRBD2	TRBJ2-5	TGTGCCAGCAGCTTAGATCCCAGACTAGCGGGAGGTCTAGAGACCCAGTACTTC	CASSLDPRLAGGLETQYF
many	TRBV20-1	TRBD1	TRBJ1-2	TGCAGTGCTAGGGGAGGGACAGGTGGTGGCTACACCTTC	CSARGGTGGGYTF
.	TRBV29-1	.	TRBJ1-1	TGCAGCGTTGATTCGGGCCACACTGAAGCTTTCTTT	CSVDSGHTEAFF
many	TRBV28	.	TRBJ2-1	TGTGCCAGCAGTTTTCCAGTGGGCGGAGACTACAATGAGCAGTTCTTC	CASSFPVGGDYNEQFF
.	TRBV19	TRBD1	TRBJ1-1	TGTGCCAGTAGTATTCAGGGACAGGTTCGGACTGAAGCTTTCTTT	CASSIQGQVRTEAFF
many	TRBV4-1	TRBD1	TRBJ1-1	TGCGCCAGCAGCCAAGTGGGGACAGGGGAAGGTGAAGCTTTCTTT	CASSQVGTGEGEAFF
many	TRBV28	TRBD2	TRBJ2-1	TGTGCCAGCAGTTTTGGGAGGACTAGTCTCTACAATGAGCAGTTCTTC	CASSFGRTSLYNEQFF
.	TRBV12-3/TRBV12-4	.	TRBJ2-7	TGTGCCAGCAGTCCAACTATCGGGGCAGGGACCTACGAGCAGTACTTC	CASSPTIGAGTYEQYF
.	TRBV7-2	TRBD1	TRBJ1-1	TGTGCCAGCAGCCGGACAGGGAATGGATTTTTTGAAGCTTTCTTT	CASSRTGNGFFEAFF
many	TRBV5-6	TRBD2	TRBJ2-1	TGTGCCAGCAGCCCCGTAGCGGGAGGCTCCTACAATGAGCAGTTCTTC	CASSPVAGGSYNEQFF
.	TRBV30	.	TRBJ1-1	TGTGCCTGGAGCAGGTTTTTGGGTGGGGTGAACACTGAAGCTTTCTTT	CAWSRFLGGVNTEAFF
many	TRBV28	.	TRBJ2-2	TGTGCCAGCACCAAATACGGACATTACACCGGGGAGCTGTTTTTT	CASTKYGHYTGELFF
many	TRBV27	TRBD1	TRBJ1-1	TGTGCCAGCAGGGCCGGGACAGGGGTCTCTAACACTGAAGCTTTCTTT	CASRAGTGVSNTEAFF
many	TRBV4-3	TRBD2	TRBJ2-1	TGCGCCAGCAGCCAAGATCCGACTAGCTTTCTCAATGAGCAGTTCTTC	CASSQDPTSFLNEQFF
few	TRBV4-2	TRBD1	TRBJ1-2	TGTGCCAGCAGCCCTCGGACAGGGGGGATCTATGGCTACACCTTC	CASSPRTGGIYGYTF
many	TRBV4-2	TRBD2	TRBJ2-1	TGTGCCAGCAGCCAAGATTCTGGAACGGGAGGGGGCAATGAGCAGTTCTTC	CASSQDSGTGGGNEQFF